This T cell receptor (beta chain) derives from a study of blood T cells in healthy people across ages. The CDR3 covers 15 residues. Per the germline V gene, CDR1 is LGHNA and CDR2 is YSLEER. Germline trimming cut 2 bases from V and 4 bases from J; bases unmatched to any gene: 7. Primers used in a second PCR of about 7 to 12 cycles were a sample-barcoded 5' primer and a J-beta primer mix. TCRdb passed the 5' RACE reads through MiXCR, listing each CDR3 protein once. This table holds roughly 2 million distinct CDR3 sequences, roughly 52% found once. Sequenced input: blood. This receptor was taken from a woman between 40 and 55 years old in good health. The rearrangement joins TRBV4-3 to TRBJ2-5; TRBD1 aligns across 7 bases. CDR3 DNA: TGCGCCAGCAGCCAAAACAGGGGTTCCCTAGAGACCCAGTACTTC. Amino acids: CASSQNRGSLETQYF.